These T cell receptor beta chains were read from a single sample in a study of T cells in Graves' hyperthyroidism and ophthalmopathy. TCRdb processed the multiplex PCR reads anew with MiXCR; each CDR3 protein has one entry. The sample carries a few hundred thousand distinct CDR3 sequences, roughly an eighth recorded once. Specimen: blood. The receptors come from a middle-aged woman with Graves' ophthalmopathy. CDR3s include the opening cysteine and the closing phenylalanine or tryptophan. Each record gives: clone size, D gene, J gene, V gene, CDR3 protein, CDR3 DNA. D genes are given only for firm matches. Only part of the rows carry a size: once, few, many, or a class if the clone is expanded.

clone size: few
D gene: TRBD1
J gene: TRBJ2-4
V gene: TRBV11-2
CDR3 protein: CASSLEGWGQGGIWYF
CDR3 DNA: TGTGCCAGCAGCTTAGAAGGGTGGGGACAGGGGGGCATTTGGTACTTC

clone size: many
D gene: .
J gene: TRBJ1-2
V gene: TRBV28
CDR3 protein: CASSLGEPWRKNYGYTF
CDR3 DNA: TGTGCCAGCAGTTTGGGGGAACCCTGGAGGAAAAACTATGGCTACACCTTC

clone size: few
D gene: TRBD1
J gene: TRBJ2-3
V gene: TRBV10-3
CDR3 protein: CAISGQGSTDTQYF
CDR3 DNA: TGTGCCATCAGCGGACAGGGCAGCACAGATACGCAGTATTTT

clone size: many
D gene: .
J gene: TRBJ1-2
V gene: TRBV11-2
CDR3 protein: CASSLDRNYGYTF
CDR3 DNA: TGTGCCAGCAGCTTAGACCGAAACTATGGCTACACCTTC

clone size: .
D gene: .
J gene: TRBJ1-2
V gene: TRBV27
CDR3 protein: CASSLSQGPYGYTF
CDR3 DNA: TGTGCCAGCAGTTTATCTCAGGGCCCGTATGGCTACACCTTC

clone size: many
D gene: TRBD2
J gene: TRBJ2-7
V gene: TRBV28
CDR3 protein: CASKTRLAGGDEQYF
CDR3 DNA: TGTGCCAGCAAAACCCGACTAGCGGGAGGGGACGAGCAGTACTTC

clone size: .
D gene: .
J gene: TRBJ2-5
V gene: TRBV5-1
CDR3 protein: CASSLNAYQETRYF
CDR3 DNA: TGCGCCAGCAGCTTGAATGCGTACCAAGAGACCCGGTACTTC

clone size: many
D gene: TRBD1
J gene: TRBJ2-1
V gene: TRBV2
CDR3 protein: CASSENRGVGYNEQFF
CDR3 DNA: TGTGCCAGCAGTGAGAACAGGGGGGTCGGATACAATGAGCAGTTCTTC

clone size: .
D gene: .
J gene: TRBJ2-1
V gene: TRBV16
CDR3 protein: CASTGPYNEQFF
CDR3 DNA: TGTGCCAGCACTGGCCCCTACAATGAGCAGTTCTTC

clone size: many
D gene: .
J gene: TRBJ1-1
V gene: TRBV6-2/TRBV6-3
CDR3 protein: CASLTLNTEAFF
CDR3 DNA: TGTGCCAGCCTCACATTGAACACTGAAGCTTTCTTT

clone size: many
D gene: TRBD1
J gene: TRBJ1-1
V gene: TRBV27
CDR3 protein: CASKGQGALNTEAFF
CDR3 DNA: TGTGCCAGCAAAGGACAGGGGGCATTGAACACTGAAGCTTTCTTT

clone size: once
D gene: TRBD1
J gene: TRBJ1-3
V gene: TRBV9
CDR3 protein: CASSRTGSSGNTIYF
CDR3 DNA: TGTGCCAGCAGCAGGACAGGGAGCTCTGGAAACACCATATATTTT

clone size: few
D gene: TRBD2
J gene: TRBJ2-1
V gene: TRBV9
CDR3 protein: CASSVSRLAGYNEQFF
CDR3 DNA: TGTGCCAGCAGCGTTTCGCGTCTAGCGGGATACAATGAGCAGTTCTTC

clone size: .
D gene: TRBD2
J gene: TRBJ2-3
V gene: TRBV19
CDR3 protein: CASSGSSGRDTQYF
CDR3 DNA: TGTGCCAGTAGTGGCTCTAGCGGGAGGGATACGCAGTATTTT

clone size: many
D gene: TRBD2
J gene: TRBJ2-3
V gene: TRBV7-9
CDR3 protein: CASSSPGTSPTDTQYF
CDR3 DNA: TGTGCCAGCAGCTCCCCCGGGACTAGCCCCACAGATACGCAGTATTTT

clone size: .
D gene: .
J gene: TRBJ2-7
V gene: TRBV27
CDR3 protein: CASSPGGQTYEQYF
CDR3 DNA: TGTGCCAGCAGCCCCGGTGGACAGACCTACGAGCAGTACTTC

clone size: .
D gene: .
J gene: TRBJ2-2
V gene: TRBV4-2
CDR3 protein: CASSQDVGDTGELFF
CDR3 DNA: TGTGCCAGCAGCCAAGATGTCGGGGACACCGGGGAGCTGTTTTTT

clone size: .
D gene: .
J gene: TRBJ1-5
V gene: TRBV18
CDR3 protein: CASSRSVASQNQPQHF
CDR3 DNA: TGTGCCAGCTCACGTTCGGTAGCCAGTCAAAATCAGCCCCAGCATTTT

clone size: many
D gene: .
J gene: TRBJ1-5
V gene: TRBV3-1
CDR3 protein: CASSQKGLDQPQHF
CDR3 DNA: TGTGCCAGCAGCCAGAAGGGCTTAGATCAGCCCCAGCATTTT

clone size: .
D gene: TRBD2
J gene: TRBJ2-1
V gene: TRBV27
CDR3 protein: CASSLSRLAGGPRYNEQFF
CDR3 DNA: TGTGCCAGCAGTTTATCGCGACTAGCGGGAGGTCCCCGTTACAATGAGCAGTTCTTC

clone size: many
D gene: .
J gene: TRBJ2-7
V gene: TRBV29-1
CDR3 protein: CSVVWQGSYEQYF
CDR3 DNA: TGCAGCGTTGTATGGCAGGGTTCTTACGAGCAGTACTTC

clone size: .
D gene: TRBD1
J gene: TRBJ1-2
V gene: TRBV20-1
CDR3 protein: CSANTGELSYTF
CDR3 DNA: TGCAGTGCCAACACAGGGGAGTTAAGCTACACCTTC

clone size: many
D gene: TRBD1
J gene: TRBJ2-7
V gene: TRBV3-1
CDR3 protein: CATSRTGLNEQYF
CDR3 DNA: TGTGCCACCAGTAGGACAGGTCTGAACGAGCAGTACTTC

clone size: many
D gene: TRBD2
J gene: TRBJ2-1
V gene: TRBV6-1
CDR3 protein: CASRLTSGTYNEQFF
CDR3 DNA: TGTGCCAGCAGATTAACTAGCGGGACCTACAATGAGCAGTTCTTC

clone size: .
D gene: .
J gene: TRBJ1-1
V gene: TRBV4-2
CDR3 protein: CASSLNTVNTEAFF
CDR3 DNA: TGTGCCAGCAGCTTAAACACAGTGAACACTGAAGCTTTCTTT

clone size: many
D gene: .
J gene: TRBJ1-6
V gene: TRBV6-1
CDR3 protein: CASRHPLGQPSPLHF
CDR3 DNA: TGTGCCAGCAGACACCCCCTAGGGCAGCCTTCACCCCTCCACTTT

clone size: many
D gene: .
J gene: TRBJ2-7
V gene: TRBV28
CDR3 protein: CASSLGFQGLGRESGEQYF
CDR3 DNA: TGTGCCAGCAGTTTGGGTTTTCAGGGGCTTGGGCGGGAGTCAGGCGAGCAGTACTTC

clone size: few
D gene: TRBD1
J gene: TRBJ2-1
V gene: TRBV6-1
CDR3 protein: CASSGQGMWNEQFF
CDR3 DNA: TGTGCCAGCAGTGGACAGGGTATGTGGAATGAGCAGTTCTTC

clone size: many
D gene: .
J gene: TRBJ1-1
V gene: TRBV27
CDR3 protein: CASSLRGLNTEAFF
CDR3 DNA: TGTGCCAGCAGTTTGCGGGGATTGAACACTGAAGCTTTCTTT

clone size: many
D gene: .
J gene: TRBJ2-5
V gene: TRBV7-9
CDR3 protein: CASSPRLSGGGETQYF
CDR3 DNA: TGTGCCAGCAGCCCACGACTGAGCGGTGGGGGTGAGACCCAGTACTTC